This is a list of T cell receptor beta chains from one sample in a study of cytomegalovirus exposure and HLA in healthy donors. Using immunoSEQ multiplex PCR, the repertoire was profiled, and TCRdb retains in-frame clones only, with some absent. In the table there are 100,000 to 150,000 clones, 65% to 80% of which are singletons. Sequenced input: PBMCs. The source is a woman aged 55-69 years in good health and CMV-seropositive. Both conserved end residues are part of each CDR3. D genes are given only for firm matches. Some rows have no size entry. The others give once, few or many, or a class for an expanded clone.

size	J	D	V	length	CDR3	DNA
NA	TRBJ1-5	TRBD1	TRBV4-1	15	CASSQGTGRHQPQHF	TGCGCCAGCAGCCAAGGGACAGGTCGCCATCAGCCCCAGCATTTT
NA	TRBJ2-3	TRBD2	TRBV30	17	CAWGEGAGGPSTDTQYF	TGTGCCTGGGGGGAGGGAGCGGGGGGGCCGAGCACAGATACGCAGTATTTT
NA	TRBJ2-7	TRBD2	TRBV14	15	CASSLLAGGSYEQYF	TGTGCCAGCAGCCTACTAGCGGGGGGCTCCTACGAGCAGTACTTC
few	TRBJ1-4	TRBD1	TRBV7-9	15	CASSLMTGGNEKLFF	TGTGCCAGCAGCTTAATGACAGGGGGTAATGAAAAACTGTTTTTT
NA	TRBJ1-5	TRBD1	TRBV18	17	CASSPPGTGNSNQPQHF	TGTGCCAGCTCACCGCCCGGGACAGGGAATAGCAATCAGCCCCAGCATTTT
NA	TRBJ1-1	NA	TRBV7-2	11	CASQTSTEAFF	TGTGCCAGCCAAACGAGCACTGAAGCTTTCTTT
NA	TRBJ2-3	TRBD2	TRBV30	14	CATTSGGSTDTQYF	TGTGCCACTACTAGCGGGGGGAGCACAGATACGCAGTATTTT
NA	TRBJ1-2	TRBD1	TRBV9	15	CASSPRPGGNYGYTF	TGTGCCAGCAGCCCGCGCCCAGGGGGCAACTATGGCTACACCTTC
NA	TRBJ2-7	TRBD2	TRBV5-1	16	CASSLGLAGGAYEQYF	TGCGCCAGCAGCTTGGGACTAGCGGGAGGCGCTTACGAGCAGTACTTC
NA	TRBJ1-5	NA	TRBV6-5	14	CASRLNRVDQPQHF	TGTGCCAGCAGATTAAACAGGGTCGATCAGCCCCAGCATTTT
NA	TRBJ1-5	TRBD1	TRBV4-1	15	CASSQGDRGGQPQHF	TGCGCCAGCAGCCAAGGCGACAGGGGTGGGCAGCCCCAGCATTTT